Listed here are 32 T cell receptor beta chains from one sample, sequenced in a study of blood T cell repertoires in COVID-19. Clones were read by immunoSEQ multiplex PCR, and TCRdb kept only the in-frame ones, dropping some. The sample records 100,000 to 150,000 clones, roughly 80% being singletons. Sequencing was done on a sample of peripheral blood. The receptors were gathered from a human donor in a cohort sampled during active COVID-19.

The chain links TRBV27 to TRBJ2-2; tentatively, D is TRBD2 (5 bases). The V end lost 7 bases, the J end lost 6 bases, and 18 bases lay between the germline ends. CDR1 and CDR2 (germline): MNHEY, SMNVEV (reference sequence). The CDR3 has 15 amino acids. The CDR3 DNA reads TGTGCCAGCAAGATCTTAGCGCTCTCGGCCGGGGAGCTGTTTTTT. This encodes CASKILALSAGELFF.

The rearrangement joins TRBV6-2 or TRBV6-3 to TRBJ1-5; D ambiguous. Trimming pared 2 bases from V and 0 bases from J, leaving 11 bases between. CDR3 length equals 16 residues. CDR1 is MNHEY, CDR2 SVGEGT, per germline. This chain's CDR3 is CASSYRETYSNQPQHF. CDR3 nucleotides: TGTGCCAGCAGTTACAGGGAGACCTATAGCAATCAGCCCCAGCATTTT.

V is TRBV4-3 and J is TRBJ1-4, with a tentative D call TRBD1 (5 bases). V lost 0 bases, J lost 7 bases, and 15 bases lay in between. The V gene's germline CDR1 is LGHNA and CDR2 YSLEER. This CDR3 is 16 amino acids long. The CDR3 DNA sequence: TGCGCCAGCAGCCAAGATTACAGGTCTTCGGGTGAAAAACTGTTTTTT. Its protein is CASSQDYRSSGEKLFF.

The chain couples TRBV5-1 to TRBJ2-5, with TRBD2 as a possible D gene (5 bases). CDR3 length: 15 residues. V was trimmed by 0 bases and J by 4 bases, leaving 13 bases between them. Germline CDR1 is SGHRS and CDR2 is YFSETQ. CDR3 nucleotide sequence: TGCGCCAGCAGCTTGGAAGGTGGAGGATTAGAGACCCAGTACTTC. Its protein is CASSLEGGGLETQYF. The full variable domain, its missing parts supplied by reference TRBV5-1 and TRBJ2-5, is KAGVTQTPRYLIKTRGQQVTLSCSPISGHRSVSWYQQTPGQGLQFLFEYFSETQRNKGNFPGRFSGRQFSNSRSEMNVSTLELGDSALYLCASSLEGGGLETQYFGPGTRLLVL.

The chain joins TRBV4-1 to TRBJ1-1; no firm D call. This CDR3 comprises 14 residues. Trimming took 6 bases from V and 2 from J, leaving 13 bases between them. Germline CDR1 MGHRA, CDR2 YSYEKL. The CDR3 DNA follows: TGCGCCAGCAGATCTTCGAGCCAAAACACTGAAGCTTTCTTT. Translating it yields CASRSSSQNTEAFF.

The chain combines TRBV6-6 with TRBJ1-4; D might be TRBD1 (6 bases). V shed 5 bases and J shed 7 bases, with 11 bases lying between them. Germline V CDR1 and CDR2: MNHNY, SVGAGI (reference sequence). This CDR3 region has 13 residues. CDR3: CASSNRVGEKLFF. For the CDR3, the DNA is TGTGCCAGCAGTAACAGGGTGGGTGAAAAACTGTTTTTT.

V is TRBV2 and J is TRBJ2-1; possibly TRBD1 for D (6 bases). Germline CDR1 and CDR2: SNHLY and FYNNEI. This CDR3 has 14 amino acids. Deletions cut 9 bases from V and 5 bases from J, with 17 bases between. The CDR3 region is CASMSGQPNNEQFF. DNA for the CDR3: TGTGCCAGTATGAGCGGACAGCCAAACAATGAGCAGTTCTTC.

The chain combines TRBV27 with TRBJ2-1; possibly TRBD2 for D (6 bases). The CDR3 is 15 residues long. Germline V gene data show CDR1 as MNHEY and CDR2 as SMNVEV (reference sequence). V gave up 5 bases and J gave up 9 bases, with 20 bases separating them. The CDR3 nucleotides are TGTGCCAGCAGTCTGGCGGGGCTAGCTCGTGGTGAGCAGTTCTTC. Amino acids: CASSLAGLARGEQFF.

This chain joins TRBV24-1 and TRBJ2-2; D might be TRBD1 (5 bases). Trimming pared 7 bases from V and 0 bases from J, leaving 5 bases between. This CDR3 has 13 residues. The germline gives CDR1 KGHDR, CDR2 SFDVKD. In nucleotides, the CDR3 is TGTGCCACCAGGACAGCGAACACCGGGGAGCTGTTTTTT. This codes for CATRTANTGELFF.

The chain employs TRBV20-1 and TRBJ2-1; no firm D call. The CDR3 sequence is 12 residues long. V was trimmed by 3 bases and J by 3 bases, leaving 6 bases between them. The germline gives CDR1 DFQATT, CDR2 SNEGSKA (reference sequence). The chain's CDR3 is CSASNFYNEQFF. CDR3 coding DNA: TGCAGTGCTAGTAACTTCTACAATGAGCAGTTCTTC.

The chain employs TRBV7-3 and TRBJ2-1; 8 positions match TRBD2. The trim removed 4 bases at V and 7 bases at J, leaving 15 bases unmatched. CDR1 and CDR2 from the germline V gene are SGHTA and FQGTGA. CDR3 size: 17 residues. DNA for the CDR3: TGTGCCAGCAGCTCCCACTCCGGGACTAGTGGGAATAATGAGCAGTTCTTC. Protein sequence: CASSSHSGTSGNNEQFF. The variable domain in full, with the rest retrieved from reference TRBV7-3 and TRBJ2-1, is GAGVSQTPSNKVTEKGKYVELRCDPISGHTALYWYRQSLGQGPEFLIYFQGTGAADDSGLPNDRFFAVRPEGSVSTLKIQRTERGDSAVYLCASSSHSGTSGNNEQFFGPGTRLTVL.

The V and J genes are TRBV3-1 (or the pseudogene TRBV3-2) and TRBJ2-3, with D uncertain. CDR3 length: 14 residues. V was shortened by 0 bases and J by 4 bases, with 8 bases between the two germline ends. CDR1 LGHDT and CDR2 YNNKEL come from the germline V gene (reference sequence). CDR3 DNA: TGTGCCAGCAGCCAAGACTCTCCCTCAGATACGCAGTATTTT. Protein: CASSQDSPSDTQYF.

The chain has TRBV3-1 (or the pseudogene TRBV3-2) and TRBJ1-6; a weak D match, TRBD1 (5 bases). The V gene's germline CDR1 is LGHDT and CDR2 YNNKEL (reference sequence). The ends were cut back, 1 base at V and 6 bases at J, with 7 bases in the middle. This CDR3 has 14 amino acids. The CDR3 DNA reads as TGTGCCAGCAGCCAAGGACAGCCTAATTCACCCCTCCACTTT. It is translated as CASSQGQPNSPLHF.

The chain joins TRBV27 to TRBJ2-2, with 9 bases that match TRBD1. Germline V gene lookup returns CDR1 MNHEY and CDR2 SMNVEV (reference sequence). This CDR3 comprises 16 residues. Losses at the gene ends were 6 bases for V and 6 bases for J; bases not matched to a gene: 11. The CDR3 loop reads CASRRTGGVGSGELFF. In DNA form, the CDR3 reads TGTGCCAGCAGACGAACAGGGGGCGTAGGGTCCGGGGAGCTGTTTTTT.

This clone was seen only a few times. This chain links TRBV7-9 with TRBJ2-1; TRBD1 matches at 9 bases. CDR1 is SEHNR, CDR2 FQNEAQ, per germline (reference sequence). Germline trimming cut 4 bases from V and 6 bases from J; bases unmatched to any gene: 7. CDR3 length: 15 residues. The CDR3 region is CASSSQGQGSNEQFF. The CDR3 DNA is TGTGCCAGCAGCTCCCAGGGACAGGGTAGCAATGAGCAGTTCTTC.

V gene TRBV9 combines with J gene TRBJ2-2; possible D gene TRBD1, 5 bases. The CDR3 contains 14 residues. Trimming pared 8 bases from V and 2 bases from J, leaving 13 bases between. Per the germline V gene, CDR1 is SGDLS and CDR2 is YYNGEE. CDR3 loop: CASNRQRNTGELFF. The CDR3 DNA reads TGTGCCAGTAACAGACAGAGAAACACCGGGGAGCTGTTTTTT.

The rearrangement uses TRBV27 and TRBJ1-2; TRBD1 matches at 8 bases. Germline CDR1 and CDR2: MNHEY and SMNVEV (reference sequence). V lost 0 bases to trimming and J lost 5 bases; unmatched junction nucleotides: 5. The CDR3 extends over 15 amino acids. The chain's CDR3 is CASSLSRGQGYGYTF. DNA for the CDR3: TGTGCCAGCAGTTTATCCAGGGGGCAGGGGTATGGCTACACCTTC.

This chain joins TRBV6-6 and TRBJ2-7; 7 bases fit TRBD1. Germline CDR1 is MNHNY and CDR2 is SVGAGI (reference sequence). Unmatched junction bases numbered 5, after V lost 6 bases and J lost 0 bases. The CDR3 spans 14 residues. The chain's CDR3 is CASRRQGSSYEQYF. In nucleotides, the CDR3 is TGTGCCAGCAGGAGACAGGGCAGCTCCTACGAGCAGTACTTC.

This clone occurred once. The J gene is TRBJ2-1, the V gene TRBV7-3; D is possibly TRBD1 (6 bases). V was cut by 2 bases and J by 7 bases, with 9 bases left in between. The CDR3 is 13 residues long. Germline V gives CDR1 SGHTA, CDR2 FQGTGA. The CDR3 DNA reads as TGTGCCAGCAGCTTAGTTAGGGGGAATGAGCAGTTCTTC. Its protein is CASSLVRGNEQFF.

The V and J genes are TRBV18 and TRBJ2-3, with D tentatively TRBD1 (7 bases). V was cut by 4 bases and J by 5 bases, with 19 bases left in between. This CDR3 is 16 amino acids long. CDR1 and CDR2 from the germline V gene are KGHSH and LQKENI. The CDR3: CASSLNPQGGIDTQYF. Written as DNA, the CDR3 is TGTGCCAGCTCACTCAACCCCCAGGGGGGTATAGATACGCAGTATTTT. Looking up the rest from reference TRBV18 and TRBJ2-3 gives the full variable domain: NAGVMQNPRHLVRRRGQEARLRCSPMKGHSHVYWYRQLPEEGLKFMVYLQKENIIDESGMPKERFSAEFPKEGPSILRIQQVVRGDSAAYFCASSLNPQGGIDTQYFGPGTRLTVL.

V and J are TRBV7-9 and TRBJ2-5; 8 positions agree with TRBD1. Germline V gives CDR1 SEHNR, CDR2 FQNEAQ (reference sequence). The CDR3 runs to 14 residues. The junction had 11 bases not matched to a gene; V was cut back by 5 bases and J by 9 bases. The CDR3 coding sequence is TGTGCCAGCAGCCGGGCAGGACAGGGAAAATCCCAGTACTTC. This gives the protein CASSRAGQGKSQYF.

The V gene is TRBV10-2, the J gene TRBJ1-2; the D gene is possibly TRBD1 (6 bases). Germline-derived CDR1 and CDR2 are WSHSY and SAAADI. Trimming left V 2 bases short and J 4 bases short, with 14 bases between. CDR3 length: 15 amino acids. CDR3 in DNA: TGCGCCAGCAGTGAGCGGACAGTGGAGATCTATGGCTACACCTTC. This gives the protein CASSERTVEIYGYTF.

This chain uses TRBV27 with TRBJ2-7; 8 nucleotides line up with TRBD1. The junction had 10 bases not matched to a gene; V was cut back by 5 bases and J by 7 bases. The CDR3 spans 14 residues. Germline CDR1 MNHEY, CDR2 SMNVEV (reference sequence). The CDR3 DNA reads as TGTGCCAGCAGTAGCGGACAGGGAATTAGTGAGCAGTACTTC. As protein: CASSSGQGISEQYF.

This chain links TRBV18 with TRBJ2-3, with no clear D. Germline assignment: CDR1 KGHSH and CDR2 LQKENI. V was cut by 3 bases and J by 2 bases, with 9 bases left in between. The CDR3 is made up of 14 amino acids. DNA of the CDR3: TGTGCCAGCTCACCTGCCGGAGTCACAGATACGCAGTATTTT. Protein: CASSPAGVTDTQYF.

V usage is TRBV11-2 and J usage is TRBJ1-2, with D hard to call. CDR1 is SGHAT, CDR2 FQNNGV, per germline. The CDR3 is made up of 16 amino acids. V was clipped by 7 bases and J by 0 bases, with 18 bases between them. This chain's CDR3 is CASIPSAGLANYGYTF. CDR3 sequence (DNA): TGTGCCAGCATCCCCTCGGCCGGCCTAGCTAACTATGGCTACACCTTC.

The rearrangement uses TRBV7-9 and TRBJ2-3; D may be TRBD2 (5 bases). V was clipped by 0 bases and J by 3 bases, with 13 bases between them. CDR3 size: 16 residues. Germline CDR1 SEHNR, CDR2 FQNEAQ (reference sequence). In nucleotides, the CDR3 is TGTGCCAGCAGCTTAGCCGATAGCGCGTGGACAGATACGCAGTATTTT. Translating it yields CASSLADSAWTDTQYF.

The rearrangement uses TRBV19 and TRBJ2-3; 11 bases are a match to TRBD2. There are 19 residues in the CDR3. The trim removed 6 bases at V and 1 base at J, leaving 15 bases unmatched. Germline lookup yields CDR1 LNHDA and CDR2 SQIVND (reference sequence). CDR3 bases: TGTGCCAGTAGAAAAGTAGCGGGGGGGACCTCACGGCGCACAGATACGCAGTATTTT. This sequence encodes CASRKVAGGTSRRTDTQYF.

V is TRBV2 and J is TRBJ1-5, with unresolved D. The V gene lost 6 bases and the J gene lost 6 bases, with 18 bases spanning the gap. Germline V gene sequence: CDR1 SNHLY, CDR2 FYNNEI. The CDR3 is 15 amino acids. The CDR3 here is CASSDTAARSQPQHF. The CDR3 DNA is TGTGCCAGCAGCGATACGGCGGCGCGGAGTCAGCCCCAGCATTTT.

As DNA, the CDR3 is TGTGCCAGCTCACCTGAAAGGAGCTCCTACGAGCAGTACTTC. This codes for CASSPERSSYEQYF. The gene calls are TRBV18 and TRBJ2-7; no clear D. Trimming removed 3 bases at V and 0 bases at J, with 9 bases between. CDR1 KGHSH and CDR2 LQKENI come from the germline V gene. This CDR3 spans 14 amino acids.

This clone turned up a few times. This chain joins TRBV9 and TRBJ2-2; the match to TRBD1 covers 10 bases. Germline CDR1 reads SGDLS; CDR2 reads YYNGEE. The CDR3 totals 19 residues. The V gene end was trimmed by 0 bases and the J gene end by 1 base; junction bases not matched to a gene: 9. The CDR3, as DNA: TGTGCCAGCAGCGTAGTAGGACGACAGGGGGCGAGGAACACCGGGGAGCTGTTTTTT. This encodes CASSVVGRQGARNTGELFF.

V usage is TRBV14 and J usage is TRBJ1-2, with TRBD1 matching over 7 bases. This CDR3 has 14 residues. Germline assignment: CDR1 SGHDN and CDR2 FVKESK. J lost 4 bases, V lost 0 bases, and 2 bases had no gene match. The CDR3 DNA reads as TGTGCCAGCAGCCAAGAGCGGGACAGCTATGGCTACACCTTC. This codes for CASSQERDSYGYTF.

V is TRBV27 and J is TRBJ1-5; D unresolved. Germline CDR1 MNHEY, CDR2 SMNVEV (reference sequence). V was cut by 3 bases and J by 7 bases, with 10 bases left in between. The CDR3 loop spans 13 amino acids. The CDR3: CASSFRREQPQHF. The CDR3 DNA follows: TGTGCCAGCAGTTTTAGGAGGGAGCAGCCCCAGCATTTT.